This paragraph reports one TCR beta chain. Its matching antigen is unknown. Via MiXCR, TCRdb re-called the RT-PCR reads, giving one row per CDR3 protein. The sample records 530,000 or so distinct CDR3 sequences, 25% being singletons. This sample stems from a study of response to subunit inactivated influenza vaccine. Study-wide points: There was a suggestion from the authors that each seasonal influenza vaccination recruits few new T cells.

This CDR3 comprises 18 residues. The germline V gene encodes CDR1 SGHAT and CDR2 FQNNGV. Trimming took 5 bases from V and 13 from J; bases not matched to a gene: 20. This sample comprised CD4+ T cells sorted from PBMCs, obtained roughly 5 days after vaccination. The chain employs TRBV11-2 and TRBJ2-2, with TRBD2 matching over 12 bases. The source is a man aged 50 to 59 who received an inactivated influenza vaccine. The CDR3 loop is CASSLTRRGLLAGGGLFF. In nucleotides, the CDR3 is TGTGCCAGCAGCCTTACACGCCGGGGATTACTAGCGGGAGGAGGGCTGTTTTTT.